This TCR beta chain was sequenced during a study of OX40 agonist ivuxolimab in advanced cancers. V was pared by 0 bases and J by 0 bases, with 10 bases between. Germline V lookup: CDR1 SGDLS, CDR2 YYNGEE. The CDR3 loop spans 15 amino acids. Only in-frame clones appear in the TCRdb table, and some are missing; sequencing was by immunoSEQ multiplex PCR. The sample has tens of thousands of clones; about 81% are singletons. The gene calls are TRBV9 and TRBJ2-7; D is unresolved. Sequences were derived from CD4+ or CD8+ T cells sorted from blood, sampled in a trial of the OX40 agonist ivuxolimab. The receptor was isolated from an adult with an advanced solid tumor such as melanoma, head and neck, liver or kidney cancer. CDR3 in DNA: TGTGCCAGCAGCGTAGATGAGGCCCCCTCCTACGAGCAGTACTTC. Translated, it gives CASSVDEAPSYEQYF.